In its sample, the clone carrying this TCR beta chain was seen a few times. Its antigen is undetermined. This entry is derived from a study of regulatory T cells in long-lasting Graves disease. Study-level information: Persistence in Graves' disease required over 5 years of antithyroid drugs plus positive TSH receptor antibodies. Study-wide results and caveats: Small sample size may have lowered accuracy.

In germline, CDR1 is LNHDA, CDR2 SQIVND (reference sequence). The CDR3 runs to 15 residues. Between the trimmed V and J ends, which lost 2 bases and 1 base, there was a span of 9 bases. Noted time point: persistent/refractory GD, antithyroid drugs over 5 years with positive TRAb. Following extraction of RNA from PBMCs, that RNA was used to make the TCR library. Relying on iRepertoire HTBI primers and Arm-PCR of CDR3 regions, the team built TCR beta libraries. MiXCR, run by TCRdb on the multiplex PCR reads, gives a single entry per CDR3 protein. The sample lists over 450,000 distinct CDR3 sequences, about a fifth occurring once.

The receptor was derived from a female donor with Graves disease. This chain uses TRBV19 with TRBJ1-5; D is ambiguous. The material was peripheral blood mononuclear cells (PBMCs), obtained when the disease was refractory, from a patient treated with antithyroid drugs. The DNA of the CDR3 is TGTGCCAGTAGTATACAGATATCGAGCAATCAGCCCCAGCATTTT. Protein sequence: CASSIQISSNQPQHF.